What follows are 6 T cell receptor beta chains derived from one specimen sequenced in a study of cytomegalovirus exposure and HLA in healthy donors. Some clones are missing from TCRdb's copy, which holds only in-frame ones; the method was immunoSEQ multiplex PCR. The sample lists 60,000 to 80,000 clones, around 94% seen once, with under 4% in the top ten. The sample was PBMCs. The receptors stem from a woman between 18 and 30 years old in good health and CMV-seropositive.

In its sample, this clone was seen once. This chain's CDR3 is CAWSTRIRSHTQYF. CDR3 DNA sequence: TGTGCCTGGAGTACAAGAATTAGGAGCCATACGCAGTATTTT. V and J are TRBV30 and TRBJ2-3; D is unresolved. CDR1 is GTSNPN and CDR2 is SVGIG in the germline V gene (reference sequence). The CDR3 is 14 amino acids. V lost 2 bases, J lost 7 bases, and 16 bases lay in between.

The genes are TRBV18 and TRBJ1-1; possibly TRBD1 for D (5 bases). V gave up 2 bases and J gave up 4 bases, with 11 bases separating them. Germline-derived CDR1 and CDR2 are KGHSH and LQKENI. CDR3 length: 14 amino acids. The CDR3, as DNA: TGTGCCAGCTCACCAAACGCGGGGGGCACTGAAGCTTTCTTT. Translating it yields CASSPNAGGTEAFF. The variable domain in full, completed from reference TRBV18 and TRBJ1-1, reads NAGVMQNPRHLVRRRGQEARLRCSPMKGHSHVYWYRQLPEEGLKFMVYLQKENIIDESGMPKERFSAEFPKEGPSILRIQQVVRGDSAAYFCASSPNAGGTEAFFGQGTRLTVV.

This chain uses TRBV6-1 with TRBJ2-6, with TRBD1 matching 7 bases. J lost 0 bases, V lost 4 bases, and 3 bases had no gene match. Germline assignment: CDR1 MNHNS and CDR2 SASEGT. CDR3 length equals 16 residues. The CDR3: CASSARQGSGANVLTF. The CDR3 coding sequence is TGTGCCAGCAGTGCCCGACAGGGCTCTGGGGCCAACGTCCTGACTTTC.

The chain recombines TRBV28 with TRBJ1-5, with D uncertain. Between the trimmed V and J ends, which lost 6 bases and 6 bases, there was a span of 6 bases. This CDR3 is built from 11 residues. The germline CDR1 and CDR2 sequences are MDHEN and SYDVKM. The CDR3 sequence is CASSSLQPQHF. The CDR3 nucleotides read TGTGCCAGCAGCAGTCTTCAGCCCCAGCATTTT.

J is TRBJ2-2 and V is TRBV27; 8 positions agree with TRBD1. Germline-derived CDR1 and CDR2 are MNHEY and SMNVEV (reference sequence). The CDR3 covers 17 residues. Trimming removed 4 bases from V and 3 bases from J; junction bases left unmatched: 10. CDR3 residues: CASSSPQGVEDTGELFF. The DNA for the CDR3 is TGTGCCAGCAGTTCTCCACAGGGGGTTGAGGACACCGGGGAGCTGTTTTTT.

V is TRBV5-5 and J is TRBJ2-5, with D possibly TRBD2 on 7 matching bases. Germline CDR1 and CDR2: SGHKS and YYEKEE (reference sequence). V was cut by 4 bases and J by 7 bases, with 26 bases left in between. The CDR3 is 17 amino acids. For the CDR3, the DNA is TGTGCCAGCAGCCCTGCCCCTAGGGGGGGTGGGGTAGGGACCCAGTACTTC. Its translation is CASSPAPRGGGVGTQYF. Complete variable domain (other parts from reference TRBV5-5 and TRBJ2-5): DAGVTQSPTHLIKTRGQQVTLRCSPISGHKSVSWYQQVLGQGPQFIFQYYEKEERGRGNFPDRFSARQFPNYSSELNVNALLLGDSALYLCASSPAPRGGGVGTQYFGPGTRLLVL.